This T cell receptor beta chain was found in a study of regulatory T cells in long-lasting Graves disease. Looked up from germline, CDR1 is MNHEY and CDR2 is SVGAGI. This CDR3 comprises 16 residues. V shed 1 base and J shed 1 base, with 13 bases lying between them. This clonotype was recorded many times. Regarding time point: newly diagnosed GD, antithyroid drugs for less than 3 months. Scientists built the TCR library using RNA that was extracted from PBMCs. TCR beta libraries were built with iRepertoire HTBI primers and Arm-PCR of CDR3 regions. TCRdb independently ran MiXCR on the multiplex PCR reads; one entry per CDR3 protein. The sample holds approximately 400,000 distinct CDR3 sequences, 12% seen once. This sample was also put to use in a study of T cells in Graves' hyperthyroidism and ophthalmopathy.

The sample was peripheral blood mononuclear cells (PBMCs), taken at new diagnosis, from a patient treated with antithyroid drugs. The source of this sequence is a young woman with Graves disease. This rearrangement joins TRBV6-5 to TRBJ2-5; either TRBD1 or TRBD2 may fit D (6 bases each). As DNA, the CDR3 is TGTGCCAGCAGTTACTTCTGGGGGGCGGCCCAAGAGACCCAGTACTTC. This gives the protein CASSYFWGAAQETQYF.